This is a list of T cell receptor beta chains from one sample in a study of control samples from healthy donors and cancer patients. The table came from immunoSEQ multiplex PCR; TCRdb's copy has only in-frame clones and leaves some out. This sample has over 10,000 clones; approximately 80% occur once, and the top ten carry 8.4%. The source material was formalin-fixed, paraffin-embedded tissue. Receptor source: a male donor with melanoma. Both conserved end residues are part of each CDR3. D genes are given only for firm matches. Size is omitted from some rows. Given values are once, few, many or a class for expanded clones.

.	few	TRBJ1-1	TRBV19	CASTANTNTEAFF	TGTGCCAGTACCGCGAACACAAACACTGAAGCTTTCTTT
TRBD2	.	TRBJ2-3	TRBV2	CASRLAGGLKDTQYF	TGTGCCAGCAGGCTAGCGGGGGGGCTGAAAGATACGCAGTATTTT
.	.	TRBJ2-1	TRBV27	CASSLWAGSSYNEQFF	TGTGCCAGCAGTTTATGGGCAGGGAGCTCCTACAATGAGCAGTTCTTC
.	.	TRBJ2-7	TRBV5-1	CASSPGTISYEQYF	TGCGCCAGCAGCCCCGGGACAATCTCCTACGAGCAGTACTTC
TRBD1	.	TRBJ1-5	TRBV10-2	CASKTDRANQPQHF	TGCGCCAGCAAGACAGACAGGGCTAATCAGCCCCAGCATTTT
.	.	TRBJ1-5	TRBV4-3	CASSQDWLGSNQPQHF	TGCGCCAGCAGCCAAGATTGGCTCGGGAGCAATCAGCCCCAGCATTTT
TRBD2	.	TRBJ2-3	TRBV2	CASSGTSPDTQYF	TGTGCCAGCAGTGGGACTAGCCCAGATACGCAGTATTTT
.	once	TRBJ2-3	TRBV21-1	CASSKATSESTDTQYF	TGTGCCAGCAGCAAAGCGACTAGCGAAAGCACAGATACGCAGTATTTT
.	.	TRBJ1-3	TRBV7-9	CASSLAQGEFGNTIYF	TGTGCCAGCAGCTTAGCACAGGGCGAATTCGGAAACACCATATATTTT
.	.	TRBJ1-2	TRBV5-1	CASSLAGTFFNYGYTF	TGCGCCAGCAGCTTGGCCGGGACATTCTTTAACTATGGCTACACCTTC
.	few	TRBJ1-1	TRBV6-5	CASRRGRQTTEAFF	TGTGCCAGCAGGCGGGGACGGCAGACCACTGAAGCTTTCTTT
TRBD1	.	TRBJ1-2	TRBV3-1/TRBV3-2	CASSPRQGASYGYTF	TGTGCCAGCAGCCCCCGACAGGGGGCCTCTTATGGCTACACCTTC
TRBD2	.	TRBJ2-1	TRBV11-3	CASSVSSGNEQFF	TGTGCCAGCAGTGTGTCTAGCGGCAATGAGCAGTTCTTC
TRBD1	.	TRBJ2-5	TRBV6-5	CASRTGVETQYF	TGTGCCAGCAGGACAGGGGTAGAGACCCAGTACTTC
.	.	TRBJ1-6	TRBV10-1	CASSASNSPLHF	TGCGCCAGCAGTGCCTCTAATTCACCCCTCCACTTT
.	.	TRBJ1-5	TRBV11-2	CASSPDSNNNQPQHF	TGTGCCAGCAGCCCGGACAGCAATAACAATCAGCCCCAGCATTTT
TRBD2	.	TRBJ2-1	TRBV11-2	CASSLVGGGAREQFF	TGTGCCAGCAGCTTAGTTGGCGGGGGGGCCCGAGAGCAGTTCTTC
TRBD2	.	TRBJ2-7	TRBV7-2	CASSLVALAGGPNEQYF	TGTGCCAGCAGCTTAGTCGCGCTAGCGGGGGGGCCGAACGAGCAGTACTTC
TRBD2	.	TRBJ2-2	TRBV5-1	CASSLASGLAGELFF	TGCGCCAGCAGCTTGGCTAGCGGGCTCGCCGGGGAGCTGTTTTTT
.	.	TRBJ1-4	TRBV5-1	CASSAEGGPREKLFF	TGCGCCAGCAGCGCCGAGGGGGGGCCGAGGGAAAAACTGTTTTTT
TRBD1	.	TRBJ2-2	TRBV6-6	CASTRQGDTGELFF	TGTGCCAGCACTAGACAGGGGGACACCGGGGAGCTGTTTTTT
.	.	TRBJ1-2	TRBV18	CASAHQANYYGYTF	TGTGCCAGCGCTCACCAGGCAAACTACTATGGCTACACCTTC
.	.	TRBJ2-7	TRBV6-5	CASKWGRFSYEQYF	TGTGCCAGCAAGTGGGGCAGATTCTCCTACGAGCAGTACTTC